The rows below give T cell receptor beta chains drawn from one sample of a study of low-dose radiotherapy and immunotherapy resistance in tumors. TCRdb re-called the reads with MiXCR, one entry per CDR3 protein. The sample yields fewer than 95,000 distinct CDR3 sequences, under 9.5% seen once. Sequenced material: PBMCs, taken before treatment. Source of these receptors: a male donor with prostate cancer. Each CDR3 is given with its conserved first and last residue. The D gene is left open where the match is weak. Expanded clones are given a class, and other clones once, few, many or no size at all.

abundance,j_gene,d_gene,v_gene,CDR3nt,CDR3aa
many,TRBJ2-7,NA,TRBV19,TGTGCCAGTAGTGGCTGGCAAACCTACGAGCAGTACTTC,CASSGWQTYEQYF
many,TRBJ1-2,TRBD1,TRBV2,TGTGCCAGCAGTGAACAGGGGGGGACCTATGGCTACACCTTC,CASSEQGGTYGYTF
few,TRBJ1-2,NA,TRBV28,TGTGCCAGCCGGGACCTGGGAGATGGCTACACCTTC,CASRDLGDGYTF
many,TRBJ2-7,TRBD2,TRBV6-2/TRBV6-3,TGTGCCAGCAGCCAGGGTCTAGCGGCAGCCTACGAGCAGTACTTC,CASSQGLAAAYEQYF
many,TRBJ1-3,NA,TRBV6-5,TGTGCCAGCAGGACCGTCAGGGAGGCTGGAAACACCATATATTTT,CASRTVREAGNTIYF
many,TRBJ2-1,TRBD2,TRBV12-3/TRBV12-4,TGTGCCAGCAGCTCGAATAGCGGGAGGCCCAATGAGCAGTTCTTC,CASSSNSGRPNEQFF
many,TRBJ2-3,NA,TRBV7-8,TGTGCCAGCAGCTTACAGGGGGGGAGCACAGATACGCAGTATTTT,CASSLQGGSTDTQYF
many,TRBJ2-1,TRBD2,TRBV7-2,TGTGCCAGCAGCCTTACTAGCGTGCATGAGCAGTTCTTC,CASSLTSVHEQFF
many,TRBJ2-7,TRBD1,TRBV29-1,TGCAGCGTCCGCAGGGGGGACAGGTCCTACGAGCAGTACTTC,CSVRRGDRSYEQYF
many,TRBJ1-2,TRBD1,TRBV28,TGTGCCAGCAGTGACCGGACAGGGGGCTTAGATGGCTACACCTTC,CASSDRTGGLDGYTF
many,TRBJ2-3,NA,TRBV7-9,TGTGCCAGCAGCTCAGGGGCAGATACGCAGTATTTT,CASSSGADTQYF
many,TRBJ1-3,NA,TRBV5-1,TGCGCCAGCAGCTTTCTCCCAAAGAGGGACATCATAATACAAGGGTCTGGAAACACCATATATTTT,CASSFLPKRDIIIQGSGNTIYF
many,TRBJ1-2,NA,TRBV7-2,TGTGCCAGCAGCGCACCGACAGCATTATACGGCTACACCTTC,CASSAPTALYGYTF
many,TRBJ1-2,TRBD1,TRBV12-3/TRBV12-4,TGTGCCAGCAGCCGGGACAGGGGAAACTATGGCTACACCTTC,CASSRDRGNYGYTF
NA,TRBJ2-3,TRBD2,TRBV7-3,TGTGCCAGCAGCCCCGGACTAGCGGGAGCCGTTGGTACGCAGTATTTT,CASSPGLAGAVGTQYF
NA,TRBJ2-2,NA,TRBV7-2,NA,CASNQRAGELFFF
many,TRBJ2-7,NA,TRBV24-1,TGTGCCACCAGTGATTCAGGGATGGTCGGCGAGCAGTACTTC,CATSDSGMVGEQYF
many,TRBJ1-2,NA,TRBV10-3,TGTGCCATCAGTGAGTCTTGGACAGTCTATGGCTACACCTTC,CAISESWTVYGYTF
NA,TRBJ2-7,NA,TRBV7-2,TGTGCCAGCAGCTTAGAACCCGGGCACTACGAGCAGTACTTC,CASSLEPGHYEQYF
many,TRBJ1-3,NA,TRBV7-8,TGTGCCAGCAGCCTAAATGAGTTACGCTCTGGAAACACCATATATTTT,CASSLNELRSGNTIYF
NA,TRBJ1-6,NA,TRBV27,TGTGCCAGCAGTTTTAATAGGGGCTCACCCCTCCACTTT,CASSFNRGSPLHF
many,TRBJ1-3,NA,TRBV14,TGTGCCAGCAGCCAGTTGGCAGGGAGCGGAAACACCATATATTTT,CASSQLAGSGNTIYF
many,TRBJ2-3,NA,TRBV5-1,TGCGCCAGCAGCCGAAGTCCGGGACACTTTGGAGATACGCAGTATTTT,CASSRSPGHFGDTQYF
many,TRBJ2-7,NA,TRBV6-2/TRBV6-3,TGTGCCAGCAGTTACGGAGCCTCCTACGAGCAGTACTTC,CASSYGASYEQYF
many,TRBJ2-7,TRBD2,TRBV6-6,TGTGCCAGCAGTGTGACTAGCGGGACTTACGAGCAGTACTTC,CASSVTSGTYEQYF
many,TRBJ2-1,NA,TRBV6-5,TGTGCCAGCAGTTACTCTAGCAGGAAGTACAATTTCGAGCAGTTCTTC,CASSYSSRKYNFEQFF
few,TRBJ1-5,NA,TRBV28,TGTGCCAGCAGTTTACAAGGAGGCGGTTATAGCAATCAGCCCCAGCATTTT,CASSLQGGGYSNQPQHF
many,TRBJ2-7,TRBD2,TRBV20-1,TGCAGTGCGGGATTAGGGAGGGGCGCGATCTACGAGCAGTACTTC,CSAGLGRGAIYEQYF
many,TRBJ2-1,TRBD2,TRBV7-2,TGTGCCAGCAGCTTAGGACCCTTAGCGGGAGGGCAGTTTAAGGAGCAGTTCTTC,CASSLGPLAGGQFKEQFF
many,TRBJ1-5,NA,TRBV19,TGTGCCAGCCATTCCGGATCAGGGATCGGACACATTAATCAGCCCCAGCATTTT,CASHSGSGIGHINQPQHF
many,TRBJ1-1,NA,TRBV28,TGTGCCAGCAGTACCTCCGCGGACATCACTGAAGCTTTCTTT,CASSTSADITEAFF
many,TRBJ1-1,NA,TRBV7-3,TGTGCCAGCAGTGAGGTTCGTGACACTGAAGCTTTCTTT,CASSEVRDTEAFF
many,TRBJ1-1,TRBD1,TRBV4-3,TGCGCCAGCAGCCAAGATCGACAGGGTGGCACTGAAGCTTTCTTT,CASSQDRQGGTEAFF
many,TRBJ2-5,NA,TRBV28,TGTGCCAGCAGTTTCACCCTTAGGGTTCAGCAAGAGACCCAGTACTTC,CASSFTLRVQQETQYF
many,TRBJ2-1,TRBD2,TRBV28,TGTGCCAGCACCCCCTTTAGACTAGCGGGAGGGGGCTCCTACAATGAGCAGTTCTTC,CASTPFRLAGGGSYNEQFF
many,TRBJ1-1,NA,TRBV5-4,TGTGCCAGCAGCTGGGGCCTAAACACTGAAGCTTTCTTT,CASSWGLNTEAFF
many,TRBJ2-3,NA,TRBV7-3,TGTGCCAGCAGCCCCCTTCCTGCCGGACAGAGCACAGATACGCAGTATTTT,CASSPLPAGQSTDTQYF
many,TRBJ2-1,NA,TRBV4-2,TGTGCCAGCAGCCACCTGACAGGTTCGGGGGGAGATGAGCAGTTCTTC,CASSHLTGSGGDEQFF
many,TRBJ1-1,NA,TRBV5-1,TGCGCCAGCAGCTTGGGGAGCCAGGGCAACACTGAAGCTTTCTTT,CASSLGSQGNTEAFF
many,TRBJ2-3,TRBD2,TRBV27,TGTGCCAGCAGTCCACGACTAGCCCCCACAGATACGCAGTATTTT,CASSPRLAPTDTQYF
many,TRBJ2-5,NA,TRBV7-9,TGTGCCAGCACCCCGCAAGGGCCAGAGACCCAGTACTTC,CASTPQGPETQYF
many,TRBJ2-3,NA,TRBV29-1,TGCAGCGTTGTACGCGGGACGAACACAGATACGCAGTATTTT,CSVVRGTNTDTQYF
many,TRBJ1-1,TRBD1,TRBV7-2,TGTGCCAGCAGCGAACCGGGACAGGGGGCGAACACTGAAGCTTTCTTT,CASSEPGQGANTEAFF
many,TRBJ1-1,NA,TRBV6-2/TRBV6-3,TGTGCCAGCAGCCAGGGGTCTGAAGCTTTCTTT,CASSQGSEAFF
many,TRBJ2-3,NA,TRBV27,TGTGCCAGCAGTTTAGATGCGGGACTTGGCACAGATACGCAGTATTTT,CASSLDAGLGTDTQYF
NA,TRBJ2-2,TRBD1,TRBV18,TGTGCCAGCTCACCACCGAGGACAGGGGAGAACACCGGGGAGCTGTTTTTT,CASSPPRTGENTGELFF
many,TRBJ1-1,NA,TRBV18,TGTGCCAGCTCACCCAATCGGGTGGCCCTTCCCACTGAAGCTTTCTTT,CASSPNRVALPTEAFF
many,TRBJ2-1,TRBD2,TRBV28,TGTGCCAGCAACATAGCGGGAGGGCTTAATGAGCAGTTCTTC,CASNIAGGLNEQFF
many,TRBJ2-1,NA,TRBV2,TGTGCCAGCAGTGAAGCCACTTATATCAGTGGGCAGTTCTTC,CASSEATYISGQFF
many,TRBJ2-1,NA,TRBV19,TGTGCCAGTAGTATAGAATATGCGTTGGGGCAGTTCTTC,CASSIEYALGQFF
many,TRBJ2-1,TRBD2,TRBV28,TGTGCCAGCAGTTTTCGAGCGGGAGGTACCAATGAGCAGTTCTTC,CASSFRAGGTNEQFF